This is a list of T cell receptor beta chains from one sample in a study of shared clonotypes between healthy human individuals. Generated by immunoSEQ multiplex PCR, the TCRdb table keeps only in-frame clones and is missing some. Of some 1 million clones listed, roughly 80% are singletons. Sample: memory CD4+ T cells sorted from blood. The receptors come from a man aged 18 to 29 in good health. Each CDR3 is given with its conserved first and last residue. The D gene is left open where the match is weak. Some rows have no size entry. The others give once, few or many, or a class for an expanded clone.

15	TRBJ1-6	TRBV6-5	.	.	TGTGCCAGCAGTTATAGGGGACATTATAATTCACCCCTCCACTTT	CASSYRGHYNSPLHF
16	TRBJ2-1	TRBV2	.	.	TGTGCCAGCAGCCCAGTTTTAGGCGGTACGAACAATGAGCAGTTCTTC	CASSPVLGGTNNEQFF
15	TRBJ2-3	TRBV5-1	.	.	TGCGCCAGCAGCTTCACGGGGGGCGGTACAGATACGCAGTATTTT	CASSFTGGGTDTQYF
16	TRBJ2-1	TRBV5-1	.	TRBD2	TGCGCCAGCAGCTTGGCCGGGACTAGCGGGAGAAATGAGCAGTTCTTC	CASSLAGTSGRNEQFF
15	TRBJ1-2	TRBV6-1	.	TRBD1	TGTGCCAGCAGTGAAGTAAGACAGGGTATTTCAGGCTACACCTTC	CASSEVRQGISGYTF
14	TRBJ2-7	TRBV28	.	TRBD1	TGTGCCAGCAGCCACCGGGACAGGTGGTACGAGCAGTACTTC	CASSHRDRWYEQYF
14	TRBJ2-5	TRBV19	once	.	TGTGCCAGTAGTATTAGAGGGAATCAAGAGACCCAGTACTTC	CASSIRGNQETQYF
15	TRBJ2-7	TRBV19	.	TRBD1	TGTGCCAGTAGTCCATCGGAAGGGGGCATATACGAGCAGTACTTC	CASSPSEGGIYEQYF
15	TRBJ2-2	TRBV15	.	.	TGTGCCACCAGCAGGAGACAGCTGAACACCGGGGAGCTGTTTTTT	CATSRRQLNTGELFF
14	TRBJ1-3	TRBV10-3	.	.	TGTGCCATCAGGTCGACAGGAGCTGGAAACACCATATATTTT	CAIRSTGAGNTIYF
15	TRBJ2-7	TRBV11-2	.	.	TGTGCCAGCAGCTTCTTAAAAGGCCCAGGCTACGAGCAGTACTTC	CASSFLKGPGYEQYF
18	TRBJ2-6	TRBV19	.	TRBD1	TGTGCCAGTAGGCTCCTGGGACAGACCCTCTCTGGGGCCAACGTCCTGACTTTC	CASRLLGQTLSGANVLTF
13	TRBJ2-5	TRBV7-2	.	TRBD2	TGTGCCAGCAGCTTACGCGGGAGGGAGACCCAGTACTTC	CASSLRGRETQYF
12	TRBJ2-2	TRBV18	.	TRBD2	TGTGCCAGCTCACCAGGACTAGAGTTTGTGTTTTTT	CASSPGLEFVFF
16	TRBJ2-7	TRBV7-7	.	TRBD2	TGTGCTAGCAGCCGCGGGCCGGGAGGGACCTCCTACGAGCAGTACTTC	CASSRGPGGTSYEQYF
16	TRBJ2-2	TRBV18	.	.	TGTGCCAGCTCACCTAGGGATACAGGAAACACCGGGGAGCTGTTTTTT	CASSPRDTGNTGELFF
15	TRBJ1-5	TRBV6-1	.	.	TGTGCCAGCAGACGCGACCGGGTTACTAATCAGCCCCAGCATTTT	CASRRDRVTNQPQHF
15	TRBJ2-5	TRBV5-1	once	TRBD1	TGCGCCAGCAGCTTGGCCTTACAGGGGGTGGAGACCCAGTACTTC	CASSLALQGVETQYF
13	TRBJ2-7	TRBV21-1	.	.	TGTGCCAGCAGCATCGCAGGGAACTACGAGCAGTACTTC	CASSIAGNYEQYF
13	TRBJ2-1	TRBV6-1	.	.	TGTGCCAGCAGAAGTAGCGGTGACAATGAGCAGTTCTTC	CASRSSGDNEQFF
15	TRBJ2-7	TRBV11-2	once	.	TGTGCCAGCAGCTTAGACGGCGGAGGACGCTACGAGCAGTACTTC	CASSLDGGGRYEQYF
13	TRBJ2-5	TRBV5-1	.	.	TGCGCCAGCAAAAAAGACAACCAAGAGACCCAGTACTTC	CASKKDNQETQYF
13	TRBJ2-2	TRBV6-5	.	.	TGTGCCAGCAGTTGGGACAACACCGGGGAGCTGTTTTTT	CASSWDNTGELFF
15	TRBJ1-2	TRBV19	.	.	TGTGCCAGTAGTATACGGGGCAGCTCGATCTATGGCTACACCTTC	CASSIRGSSIYGYTF